This T cell receptor (beta chain) was observed in a study of Tregs in tolerant kidney transplant recipients. Study findings and constraints: Some patients' samples used different primers over time, so nucleotide sequences weren't comparable. Biological reproducibility was not directly addressed, but technical replication error appeared minimal.

V lost 5 bases to trimming and J lost 0 bases; unmatched junction nucleotides: 4. Germline lookup yields CDR1 MRHNA and CDR2 SNTAGT. The CDR3 spans 16 residues. About this clone itself: Its antigen is unidentified.

The method was immunoSEQ multiplex PCR; TCRdb's version includes in-frame clones alone and lacks a portion of them. This sample has about 66,000 clones, with roughly 90% found just once. The chain employs TRBV6-4 and TRBJ2-1; 10 bases are shared with TRBD2. The material sequenced was CD8+ T cells from blood, taken before the transplant. The receptor was derived from a human donor who received a combined kidney and bone marrow transplant. This chain's CDR3 is CASSYSGGSSYNEQFF. In DNA form, the CDR3 reads TGTGCCAGCAGTTATAGCGGGGGGAGCTCCTACAATGAGCAGTTCTTC.